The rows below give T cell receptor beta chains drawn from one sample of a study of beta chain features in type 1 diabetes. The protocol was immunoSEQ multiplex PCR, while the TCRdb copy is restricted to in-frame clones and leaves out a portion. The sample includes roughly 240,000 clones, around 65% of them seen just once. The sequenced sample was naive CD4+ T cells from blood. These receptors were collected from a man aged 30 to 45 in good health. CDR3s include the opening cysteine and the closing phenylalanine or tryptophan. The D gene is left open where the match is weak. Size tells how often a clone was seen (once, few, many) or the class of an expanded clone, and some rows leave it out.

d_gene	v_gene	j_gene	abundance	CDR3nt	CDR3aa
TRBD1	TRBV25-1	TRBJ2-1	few	TGTGCCAGCAGTGTGCCGGGACAGAGCTCCTACAATGAGCAGTTCTTC	CASSVPGQSSYNEQFF
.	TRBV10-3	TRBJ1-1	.	TGTGCCATCAGTGGACCAGCTCAGAACACTGAAGCTTTCTTT	CAISGPAQNTEAFF
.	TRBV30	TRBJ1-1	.	TGTGCCTGGAGTGTTACGGGGGCTGATGCGGCTTTCTTT	CAWSVTGADAAFF
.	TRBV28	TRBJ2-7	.	TGTGCCACCCGGAAATTCCCTGGGAGCTCCTACGAGCAGTACTTC	CATRKFPGSSYEQYF
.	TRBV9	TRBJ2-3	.	TGTGCCAGCAGCGTAGCCGGAGATACGCAGTATTTT	CASSVAGDTQYF
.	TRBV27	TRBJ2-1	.	TGTGCCAGCATCGGGCTCCGAGGCCACAATGAGCAGTTCTTC	CASIGLRGHNEQFF
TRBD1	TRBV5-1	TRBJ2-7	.	TGCGCCAGCAGCCCCGACAGGGCGGCCTACGAGCAGTACTTC	CASSPDRAAYEQYF
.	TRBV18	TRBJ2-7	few	TGTGCCAGCTCCTTGGTAGGAGGTATTGACGAGCAGTACTTC	CASSLVGGIDEQYF
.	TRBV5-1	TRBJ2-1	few	TGCGCCAGCAGCTTGGTCCGGCATGAGCAGTTCTTC	CASSLVRHEQFF
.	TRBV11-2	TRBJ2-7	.	TGTGCCAGCAGCCCGGGACGCAGCTCCTACGAGCAGTACTTC	CASSPGRSSYEQYF
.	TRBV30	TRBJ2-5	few	TGTGCCTGGAGTGGTCCAGGGAGGGAGACCCAGTACTTC	CAWSGPGRETQYF
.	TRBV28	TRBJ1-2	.	TGTGCCAGCGCCCCAAATAGGGGGGAGGGAGGCTACACCTTC	CASAPNRGEGGYTF
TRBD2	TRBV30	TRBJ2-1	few	TGTGCCTGGAGTGGAACCGGGACTAGCGGGAGAAAATACGAGCAGTTCTTC	CAWSGTGTSGRKYEQFF
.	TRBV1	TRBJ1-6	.	TGCACCAGCAGCCAAGTTGGTGGGGTGAAGAATTCACCCCTCCACTTT	CTSSQVGGVKNSPLHF
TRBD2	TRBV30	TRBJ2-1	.	TGTGCCTGGAGTGTATACCTAGCGGGACCTGAGCAGTTCTTC	CAWSVYLAGPEQFF
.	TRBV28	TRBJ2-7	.	TGTGCCAGCCGCGGAGATGTTACCTACGAGCAGTACTTC	CASRGDVTYEQYF
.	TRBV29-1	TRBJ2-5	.	TGCAGCGTGCGGCTGCTCCAAGAGACCCAGTACTTC	CSVRLLQETQYF
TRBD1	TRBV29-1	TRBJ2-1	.	TGCAGCTACCGGACAGGGGGATCCTACAATGAGCAGTTCTTC	CSYRTGGSYNEQFF
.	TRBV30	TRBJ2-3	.	TGTGCCTGGAGTAAGGACACAGATACGCAGTATTTT	CAWSKDTDTQYF
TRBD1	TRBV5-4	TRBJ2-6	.	TGTGCCAGCATGGCAGGGGGCCCATCTGGGGCCAACGTCCTGACTTTC	CASMAGGPSGANVLTF
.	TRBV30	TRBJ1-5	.	TGTGCCTGGAGTCCGGGACACCCTAGCAATCAGCCCCAGCATTTT	CAWSPGHPSNQPQHF
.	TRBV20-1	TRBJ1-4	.	TGCAGTGCGTTGACCAAGGAAAAACTGTTTTTT	CSALTKEKLFF
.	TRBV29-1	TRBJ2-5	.	TGCAGCGCTGGTCGAACCCACACCGACTTGGAGACCCAGTACTTC	CSAGRTHTDLETQYF
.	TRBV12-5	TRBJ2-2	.	TGTGCTAGTGGGAGTAACACCGGGGAGCTGTTTTTT	CASGSNTGELFF
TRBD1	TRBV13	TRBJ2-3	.	TGTGCCAGCAGCATTAGGGGACAGGGGGCAGATACGCAGTATTTT	CASSIRGQGADTQYF
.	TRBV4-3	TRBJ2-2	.	TGCGCCAGCAGTCTACAAGATGGCTACGCAGGGGAGCTGTTTTTT	CASSLQDGYAGELFF
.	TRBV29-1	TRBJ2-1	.	TGCAGCGTCCGGGGAAGAAGGAGCGATGAGCAGTTCTTC	CSVRGRRSDEQFF
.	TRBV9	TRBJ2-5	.	TGTGCCAGCAGCGTAGCGGCTAGCGTCCAAGAGACCCAGTACTTC	CASSVAASVQETQYF
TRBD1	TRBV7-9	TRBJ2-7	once	TGTGCCAGCAGCTCCGGGACAGGGATTTCCTACGAGCAGTACTTC	CASSSGTGISYEQYF
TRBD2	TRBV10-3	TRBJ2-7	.	TGTGCCATCAGTGAGTCCCTAGCGGGAGCTGGCGAGCAGTACTTC	CAISESLAGAGEQYF
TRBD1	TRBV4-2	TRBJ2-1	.	TGTGCCAGCAGCCAAGATCTAGGACAGGGTTACAATGAGCAGTTCTTC	CASSQDLGQGYNEQFF
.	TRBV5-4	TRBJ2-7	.	TGTGCCAGCAGCTTAGTATCAGGGTCGCGGGGCTACGAGCAGTACTTC	CASSLVSGSRGYEQYF
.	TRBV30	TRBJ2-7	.	TGTGCCTGGAGTGAGGGGGTGTTCCCCCACGAGCAGTACTTC	CAWSEGVFPHEQYF
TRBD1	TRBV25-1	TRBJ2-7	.	TGTGCCAGCAGGGACAGGGGGCTGAGCGAGCAGTACTTC	CASRDRGLSEQYF
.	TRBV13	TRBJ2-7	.	TGTGCCAGCACCTCGGGGCAGGCTCCCGGGGAGGAGCAGTACTTC	CASTSGQAPGEEQYF
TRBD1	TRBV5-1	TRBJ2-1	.	TGCGCCAGCAGCTCGACAGGGAATGAGCAGTTCTTC	CASSSTGNEQFF
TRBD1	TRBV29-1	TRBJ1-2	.	TGCAGCGTTGAAGATCGAGGGACAGGTCGAAATGATGGCTACACCTTC	CSVEDRGTGRNDGYTF
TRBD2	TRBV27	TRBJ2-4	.	TGTGCCAGCAGTTCAACGACTAGCGGGAGCATTCAGTACTTC	CASSSTTSGSIQYF
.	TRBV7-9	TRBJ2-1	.	TGTGCCAGCAGCTTCCACGGCTGGCAACCTAGCTCCTACAATGAGCAGTTCTTC	CASSFHGWQPSSYNEQFF
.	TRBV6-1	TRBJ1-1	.	TGTGCCAGCAGCCCGTTTATTGGAGAGGAAGCTTTCTTT	CASSPFIGEEAFF
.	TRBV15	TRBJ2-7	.	TGTGCCACCAGCAGAGAATCTGGCGTTCCCTACGAGCAGTACTTC	CATSRESGVPYEQYF
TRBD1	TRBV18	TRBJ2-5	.	TGTGCCAGCTCACCTCTTTTAGACAGGGGAAAGGAGACCCAGTACTTC	CASSPLLDRGKETQYF
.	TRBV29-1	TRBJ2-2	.	TGCAGCGTTGAGTTATGGACCGGGGAGCTGTTTTTT	CSVELWTGELFF
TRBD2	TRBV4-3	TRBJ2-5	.	TGCGCCAGCAGCCAAGTGAGGGGACTAGCGGGGACCGGGCAAGAGACCCAGTACTTC	CASSQVRGLAGTGQETQYF
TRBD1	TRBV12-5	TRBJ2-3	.	TGTGCTAGTGGTTTGACAGGGGCCCCAGATACGCAGTATTTT	CASGLTGAPDTQYF
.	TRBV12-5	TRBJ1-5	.	TGTGCTAGTGGTTTGGTTCCAATTGAGCCCCAGCATTTT	CASGLVPIEPQHF